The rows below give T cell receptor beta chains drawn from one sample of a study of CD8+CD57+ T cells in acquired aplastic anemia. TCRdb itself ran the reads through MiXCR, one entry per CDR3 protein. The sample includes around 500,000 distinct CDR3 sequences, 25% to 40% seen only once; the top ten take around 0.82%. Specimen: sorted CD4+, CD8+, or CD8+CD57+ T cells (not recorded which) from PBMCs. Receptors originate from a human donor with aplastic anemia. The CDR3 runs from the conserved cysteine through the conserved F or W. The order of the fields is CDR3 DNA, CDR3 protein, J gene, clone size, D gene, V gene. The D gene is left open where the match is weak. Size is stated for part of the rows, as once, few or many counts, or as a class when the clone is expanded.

DNA: TGCAGTGCTAGCGGGAGCTACGAGCAGTACTTC; CDR3: CSASGSYEQYF; J: TRBJ2-7; size: many; D: .; V: TRBV20-1
DNA: TGTGCCAGCAGCTTAGAGACAGGGGGGACTGAAGCTTTCTTT; CDR3: CASSLETGGTEAFF; J: TRBJ1-1; size: many; D: TRBD1; V: TRBV7-2
DNA: TGTGCCAGCAGCTTAGCATCTGCCAGGAAAACCTACGAGCAGTACTTC; CDR3: CASSLASARKTYEQYF; J: TRBJ2-7; size: many; D: .; V: TRBV7-9
DNA: TGCAGTGCCTCCGACACAAACTATGGCTACACCTTC; CDR3: CSASDTNYGYTF; J: TRBJ1-2; size: .; D: .; V: TRBV20-1
DNA: TGTGCCAGCAGCCAGGTGGGGAACTATGGCTACATCTTC; CDR3: CASSQVGNYGYIF; J: TRBJ1-2; size: .; D: .; V: TRBV10-3
DNA: TGCGCCAGCAGCCAAGACCTCAGGGGCGGATCTTATGGCTACACCTTC; CDR3: CASSQDLRGGSYGYTF; J: TRBJ1-2; size: few; D: .; V: TRBV4-3
DNA: TGTGCCAGCACCGAGGCCCCGGGACACTCCTACGAGCAGTACTTC; CDR3: CASTEAPGHSYEQYF; J: TRBJ2-7; size: many; D: .; V: TRBV5-5
DNA: TGTGCCAGCATCCAAAATGAGGGGGTGTGGGGCTACACCTTC; CDR3: CASIQNEGVWGYTF; J: TRBJ1-2; size: once; D: .; V: TRBV25-1
DNA: TGTGCCAGCAGACCGACAGGGCAGCGCTCCTACGAGCAGTACTTC; CDR3: CASRPTGQRSYEQYF; J: TRBJ2-7; size: few; D: TRBD1; V: TRBV27
DNA: TGTGCCAGCCACTCGTTAGCGGGAGGGTACAATGAGCAGTTCTTC; CDR3: CASHSLAGGYNEQFF; J: TRBJ2-1; size: many; D: TRBD2; V: TRBV2
DNA: TGCAGTGCCACCGCCCAGGGGGGCTACGAGCAGTACTTC; CDR3: CSATAQGGYEQYF; J: TRBJ2-7; size: few; D: .; V: TRBV20-1
DNA: TGTGCCAGCAGCCCAGTACAGGGAGTTAATGAAAAACTGTTTTTT; CDR3: CASSPVQGVNEKLFF; J: TRBJ1-4; size: few; D: .; V: TRBV5-5
DNA: TGTGCCAGCAGAACTGGGAGGGCCAATGAGCAGTACTTC; CDR3: CASRTGRANEQYF; J: TRBJ2-7; size: .; D: TRBD2; V: TRBV10-3
DNA: TGCAGCGTAGAACCAGGGGTAGGCTATGGCTACACCTTC; CDR3: CSVEPGVGYGYTF; J: TRBJ1-2; size: few; D: .; V: TRBV29-1
DNA: TGTGCCAGCAGTGAACGCCTTTCACCCCTCCACTTT; CDR3: CASSERLSPLHF; J: TRBJ1-6; size: many; D: .; V: TRBV2
DNA: TGTGCCATCAGCTTGGAGGGGATGTCAAGTGGCTACACCTTC; CDR3: CAISLEGMSSGYTF; J: TRBJ1-2; size: .; D: .; V: TRBV10-3
DNA: TGTGCCTCCTCCCCGAGGGCAGCCGGACAAGAGACCCAGTACTTC; CDR3: CASSPRAAGQETQYF; J: TRBJ2-5; size: few; D: .; V: TRBV7-9
DNA: TGTGCCACCAGTGATAGCGGCAGGGGGATCCACGAGCAGTACTTC; CDR3: CATSDSGRGIHEQYF; J: TRBJ2-7; size: .; D: TRBD1; V: TRBV24-1
DNA: TGTGCCAGCAAAATTGACGGGAGGGAAGGATACGAGCAGTACTTC; CDR3: CASKIDGREGYEQYF; J: TRBJ2-7; size: few; D: TRBD2; V: TRBV6-1
DNA: TGTGCCAGCAGCTTAAGAAGGGTTGGCACAGATACGCAGTATTTT; CDR3: CASSLRRVGTDTQYF; J: TRBJ2-3; size: .; D: .; V: TRBV11-2
DNA: TGCGCCAGCAGCTTCGGACTAGCTGGCCAAGAGACCCAGTACTTC; CDR3: CASSFGLAGQETQYF; J: TRBJ2-5; size: few; D: TRBD2; V: TRBV5-1
DNA: TGTGCCAGCACTAATAGCCCGGGTGGCTCTGGGGCCAACGTCCTGACTTTC; CDR3: CASTNSPGGSGANVLTF; J: TRBJ2-6; size: .; D: .; V: TRBV2
DNA: TGTGCCATCAGTGAGTTAGAAAGGGACAGGGAGGTCAATGAGCAGTTCTTC; CDR3: CAISELERDREVNEQFF; J: TRBJ2-1; size: .; D: TRBD1; V: TRBV10-3
DNA: TGTGCCAGCAGTTACTCGAGGGACCGTCCCTACGAGCAGTACTTC; CDR3: CASSYSRDRPYEQYF; J: TRBJ2-7; size: few; D: .; V: TRBV6-2/TRBV6-3
DNA: TGTGCCAGCAGCCGATCCCTTGGGTCACCCCTCCACTTT; CDR3: CASSRSLGSPLHF; J: TRBJ1-6; size: many; D: .; V: TRBV12-3/TRBV12-4